Included here is one T cell receptor beta chain sequence, with context. The antigen remains unidentified. Each CDR3 protein gets one entry after TCRdb re-called the reads with MiXCR. The sample carries about 920,000 distinct CDR3 sequences, roughly 30% recorded once. From germline, CDR1 is SGHDT and CDR2 YYEEEE. The CDR3 loop spans 16 amino acids. Trimming at V came to 0 bases and at J to 5 bases, leaving 8 bases not matched to a gene. These data originate in a study of T cell repertoires in cytomegalovirus infection. Looking at the study overall: HLA-B-restricted CMV epitopes that are well studied were used alongside recently identified HLA-C-restricted ones. Through public TCR beta signatures, both CMV infection and matching HLA type were indicated.

Notes on the study in general: Carriers of CMV plus the relevant HLA were identified by cumulative public TCR beta family frequency. HLA-C-restricted CMV-specific TCR beta clonotypes prevailed in the ex vivo response.

The V gene is TRBV5-6, the J gene TRBJ1-1; 9 bases line up with TRBD1. The material was cultured CD8+ T cells from PBMCs, obtained from culture after CMV antigen stimulation. The clonotype was recovered from a human donor in good health (CMV status not recorded). Some clones in this sample may be carry-over from other donors' samples. CDR3 sequence reads: CASSLGPGQGMTEAFF. In DNA form, the CDR3 reads TGTGCCAGCAGCTTGGGACCGGGACAGGGCATGACTGAAGCTTTCTTT.